The present entry profiles one T cell receptor beta chain with its context. These data originate in a study of T-cell reconstitution after alpha-beta-depleted transplantation in children. Unique molecular identifiers featured in how the TCRbeta library was prepared. TCRdb redid the calling of the PCR reads with MiXCR, one entry per CDR3 protein. Here the sample spans about 500,000 distinct CDR3 sequences, approximately 30% being singletons. This TCR derives from a human donor who donated a stem cell graft to a child with aplastic anemia. The sequenced sample was PBMCs from the stem cell graft donor, obtained from the stem cell graft.

CDR3 coding DNA: TGCAGTGCTGGGGACAGGGACTTCTCGACCTCGAACACCGGGGAGCTGTTTTTT. Encoded protein: CSAGDRDFSTSNTGELFF. The chain uses TRBV20-1 and TRBJ2-2; the match to TRBD1 covers 9 bases. Losses at the gene ends were 5 bases for V and 0 bases for J; bases not matched to a gene: 13. Germline assignment: CDR1 DFQATT and CDR2 SNEGSKA (reference sequence). This CDR3 is built from 18 residues.